This TCR beta chain was profiled in a study of PD-L1 blockade in urothelial cancer. Across the whole study: A median of roughly 150,000 T cells was found in the blood samples. Study results and caveats: Durable-benefit patients showed greater tumor-associated blood clone expansion at 3 weeks.

Synthetic TCR analog templates were spiked into all PCRs individually. The repertoire was sequenced with immunoSEQ multiplex PCR; TCRdb's copy has only in-frame clones and lacks some. The sample has under 35,000 clones; roughly 87% are singletons. This clone was detected only once. Its antigen is not identified. CDR3 length equals 15 residues. Per germline, CDR1 SGHRS and CDR2 YFSETQ. V lost 4 bases, J lost 7 bases, and 8 bases stayed unmatched. As for time point: peripheral blood 6 weeks after treatment start. Patient disease was locally advanced or metastatic urothelial carcinoma. Sequences were derived from PBMCs, sampled around atezolizumab (anti-PD-L1) treatment. This receptor was identified in an elderly man with urothelial cancer. The chain employs TRBV5-1 and TRBJ1-4; 9 nucleotides match TRBD1. DNA of the CDR3: TGCGCCAGCAGCGAGGGACAGGGAGTTACTGAAAAACTGTTTTTT. It translates to CASSEGQGVTEKLFF.